At least ten counts were recorded for the clone carrying this T cell receptor (beta chain). As yet, its antigen is unknown. The sample belongs to a study of CD8 T cells in ankylosing spondylitis. This CDR3 has 13 amino acids. The germline V gene has CDR1 MGHRA and CDR2 YSYEKL. Trimming cost V 0 bases and J 11 bases, with 13 bases left between them. 5'-RACE, quantitative and with molecular barcodes, yielded the TCR beta libraries. TCRdb independently ran MiXCR on the 5' RACE reads; one entry per CDR3 protein. The sample yields 250,000 or so distinct CDR3 sequences, 10% to 13% seen once. Study-wide results and limits: Blood of patients with ankylosing spondylitis appeared to be characterized by a TCR beta motif of about eight highly homologous variants.

This TCR derives from a male donor with ankylosing spondylitis or in good health (not recorded which). The chain has TRBV4-1 and TRBJ1-1, with D unclear. The sequenced sample was blood, either unsorted or a sorted T cell fraction (not recorded which). Written as DNA, the CDR3 is TGCGCCAGCAGCCAAGAGGAACTGCCTCCGGCTTTCTTT. Amino acids: CASSQEELPPAFF.